This passage covers 27 T cell receptor beta chains from one sample sequenced in a study of monozygotic twins with inflammatory bowel disease. TCRdb reprocessed the 5' RACE reads; each CDR3 protein has one entry and no DNA is given. This sample lists roughly 100,000 distinct CDR3 sequences; its ten largest clones have less than 2%. The sequenced sample was blood. The receptor set was obtained from a human donor with ulcerative colitis or Crohn's disease, or a healthy co-twin of an affected twin (not recorded which).

The chain is built from TRBV19 and TRBJ2-1; TCRdb reports TRBD2, a call that lacks DNA to check it against. This CDR3 spans 14 amino acids. Germline V gene sequence: CDR1 LNHDA, CDR2 SQIVND (reference sequence). CDR3 sequence reads: CASSILSREGEQFF.

The chain's CDR3 is CASSRLAGLPGELFF. This chain links TRBV5-1 with TRBJ2-2; absent DNA, TCRdb's TRBD2 call cannot be checked. This CDR3 is built from 15 residues. CDR1 and CDR2 (germline): SGHRS, YFSETQ. Full variable domain (outside the CDR3, taken from reference TRBV5-1 and TRBJ2-2): KAGVTQTPRYLIKTRGQQVTLSCSPISGHRSVSWYQQTPGQGLQFLFEYFSETQRNKGNFPGRFSGRQFSNSRSEMNVSTLELGDSALYLCASSRLAGLPGELFFGEGSRLTVL.

This sequence joins TRBV5-1 and TRBJ2-2; TCRdb's D gene call, TRBD1, goes unchecked for lack of DNA. The CDR3 spans 17 residues. Per the germline V gene, CDR1 is SGHRS and CDR2 is YFSETQ. CDR3 sequence: CASSFNARQGITGELFF.

This sequence joins TRBV12-3 or TRBV12-4 and TRBJ1-4. The CDR3 has 16 amino acids. The CDR3 loop is CASSFGTGGGQEKLFF.

The chain joins TRBV20-1 to TRBJ1-2; the TCRdb call, TRBD1, lacks DNA for checking. Germline V gives CDR1 DFQATT, CDR2 SNEGSKA (reference sequence). The CDR3 runs 13 residues. CDR3 loop: CSGADRGRNGYTF.

This sequence joins TRBV27 and TRBJ2-4; the D call from TCRdb, TRBD1, cannot be confirmed without DNA. Germline V lookup: CDR1 MNHEY, CDR2 SMNVEV (reference sequence). This CDR3 spans 14 amino acids. CDR3 protein: CASSWNPLGDIQYF.

CDR3 sequence reads: CSVIGGVHEQYF. This chain joins TRBV29-1 and TRBJ2-7; TCRdb calls TRBD1, which cannot be checked without DNA. There are 12 residues in the CDR3. CDR1 SQVTM and CDR2 ANQGSEA come from the germline V gene.

The J gene is TRBJ1-1, the V gene TRBV4-3; the TCRdb D gene call, TRBD1, has no DNA to confirm it. This CDR3 spans 13 amino acids. Per germline, CDR1 LGHNA and CDR2 YSLEER. CDR3 sequence: CASSQGGVTEAFF.

V is TRBV5-4 and J is TRBJ2-3; TCRdb indicates TRBD1, and absent DNA this call remains unverified. The length of the CDR3 is 15 residues. Germline V lookup: CDR1 SGHNT, CDR2 YYREEE (reference sequence). CDR3 sequence: CASSLSAGRIDTQYF.

This chain joins TRBV4-3 and TRBJ2-5. Germline values: CDR1 LGHNA, CDR2 YSLEER. CDR3 length equals 15 residues. The CDR3 region is CASSQGWKYQETQYF.

The chain links TRBV28 to TRBJ2-5; TCRdb picks TRBD1, but there is no DNA to check that call. The CDR3 loop spans 15 amino acids. The germline V gene encodes CDR1 MDHEN and CDR2 SYDVKM. The chain's CDR3 is CASSFPTRAGETQYF.

The rearrangement uses TRBV7-2 and TRBJ2-7. Germline-derived CDR1 and CDR2 are SGHTA and FQGNSA. The CDR3 length is 14 residues. CDR3: CASRSPTDSYEQYF.

This sequence joins TRBV7-2 and TRBJ2-1; without DNA, the TCRdb call of TRBD1 cannot be checked. The length of the CDR3 is 13 residues. Germline V lookup: CDR1 SGHTA, CDR2 FQGNSA. The CDR3 here is CASSLTGYNEQFF. Complete variable domain (other parts from reference TRBV7-2 and TRBJ2-1): GAGVSQSPSNKVTEKGKDVELRCDPISGHTALYWYRQSLGQGLEFLIYFQGNSAPDKSGLPSDRFSAERTGGSVSTLTIQRTQQEDSAVYLCASSLTGYNEQFFGPGTRLTVL.

V usage is TRBV20-1 and J usage is TRBJ2-5; the TCRdb call, TRBD2, lacks DNA for checking. CDR1 is DFQATT, CDR2 SNEGSKA, per germline (reference sequence). The CDR3 extends over 16 amino acids. The chain's CDR3 is CSARSFPGLEKETQYF.

The chain carries TRBV20-1 and TRBJ2-5; no DNA is available, so the TRBD1 call from TCRdb remains unchecked. CDR1 is DFQATT and CDR2 is SNEGSKA in the germline V gene (reference sequence). CDR3 length: 14 residues. This CDR3 reads CSALGGVGGETQYF.

The chain joins TRBV6-5 to TRBJ2-2. The CDR3 is 14 amino acids. The germline CDR1 and CDR2 sequences are MNHEY and SVGAGI. The CDR3 protein is CASSYFGGTGELFF.

This chain links TRBV19 with TRBJ2-3; TCRdb picks TRBD2, but there is no DNA to check that call. The CDR3 runs to 14 residues. Germline values: CDR1 LNHDA, CDR2 SQIVND (reference sequence). This chain's CDR3 is CASSIASGTDTQYF.

This sequence joins TRBV19 and TRBJ2-1; TCRdb returns TRBD2, unconfirmable since there is no DNA. Germline loops: CDR1 LNHDA, CDR2 SQIVND (reference sequence). The CDR3 loop spans 19 amino acids. This CDR3 is CASKGGLAGGSRTYNEQFF.

The J gene is TRBJ1-1, the V gene TRBV6-5; TCRdb lists TRBD1, though no DNA is available to test this call. The CDR3 spans 15 residues. Germline CDR1 is MNHEY and CDR2 is SVGAGI. The CDR3 sequence is CASSYDRAMNTEAFF.

V and J are TRBV7-8 and TRBJ2-1; there is no DNA to check the TCRdb D call of TRBD2. CDR3 size: 17 residues. Looked up from germline, CDR1 is SGHVS and CDR2 is FQNEAQ. CDR3 protein: CASSLGSTLTIYNEQFF.

The V gene is TRBV7-4, the J gene TRBJ1-2; TCRdb's D call, TRBD1, is unchecked because there is no DNA. Germline V gene data show CDR1 as SGHVT and CDR2 as SQSDAQ. The CDR3 contains 17 residues. CDR3 region: CASSPPNGDGPNYGYTF.

The rearrangement links TRBV10-3 to TRBJ1-5. The length of the CDR3 is 12 residues. Germline V gene lookup returns CDR1 ENHRY and CDR2 SYGVKD. CDR3 loop: CAIRGAGQPQHF.

The gene calls are TRBV20-1 and TRBJ2-3; without DNA, the TCRdb call of TRBD2 cannot be checked. The CDR3 consists of 14 residues. CDR1 is DFQATT and CDR2 is SNEGSKA in the germline V gene (reference sequence). CDR3 amino acids: CSARLGSSTDTQYF.

V and J are TRBV5-1 and TRBJ2-7; TCRdb lists TRBD2, though no DNA is available to test this call. The CDR3 sequence is 16 residues long. CDR1 is SGHRS, CDR2 YFSETQ, per germline. The CDR3 protein is CASSAGLADLSYEQYF. Based on the CDR3 plus reference TRBV5-1 and TRBJ2-7, the full variable domain is KAGVTQTPRYLIKTRGQQVTLSCSPISGHRSVSWYQQTPGQGLQFLFEYFSETQRNKGNFPGRFSGRQFSNSRSEMNVSTLELGDSALYLCASSAGLADLSYEQYFGPGTRLTVT.

This chain uses TRBV10-3 with TRBJ2-1; TCRdb names TRBD2, which stays unverified in the absence of DNA. Germline values: CDR1 ENHRY, CDR2 SYGVKD. The CDR3 runs to 16 residues. The CDR3 loop is CAISESSLAGRDEQFF.

The chain employs TRBV20-1 and TRBJ2-1. Germline CDR1 reads DFQATT; CDR2 reads SNEGSKA (reference sequence). The CDR3 is made up of 14 amino acids. This CDR3 reads CSAVLLSHRNEQFF.

CDR3 sequence reads: CASSRRTGLAKNIQYF. The chain links TRBV11-2 to TRBJ2-4; the TRBD1 assignment by TCRdb is unverifiable without DNA. Per germline, CDR1 SGHAT and CDR2 FQNNGV. CDR3 length: 16 residues.